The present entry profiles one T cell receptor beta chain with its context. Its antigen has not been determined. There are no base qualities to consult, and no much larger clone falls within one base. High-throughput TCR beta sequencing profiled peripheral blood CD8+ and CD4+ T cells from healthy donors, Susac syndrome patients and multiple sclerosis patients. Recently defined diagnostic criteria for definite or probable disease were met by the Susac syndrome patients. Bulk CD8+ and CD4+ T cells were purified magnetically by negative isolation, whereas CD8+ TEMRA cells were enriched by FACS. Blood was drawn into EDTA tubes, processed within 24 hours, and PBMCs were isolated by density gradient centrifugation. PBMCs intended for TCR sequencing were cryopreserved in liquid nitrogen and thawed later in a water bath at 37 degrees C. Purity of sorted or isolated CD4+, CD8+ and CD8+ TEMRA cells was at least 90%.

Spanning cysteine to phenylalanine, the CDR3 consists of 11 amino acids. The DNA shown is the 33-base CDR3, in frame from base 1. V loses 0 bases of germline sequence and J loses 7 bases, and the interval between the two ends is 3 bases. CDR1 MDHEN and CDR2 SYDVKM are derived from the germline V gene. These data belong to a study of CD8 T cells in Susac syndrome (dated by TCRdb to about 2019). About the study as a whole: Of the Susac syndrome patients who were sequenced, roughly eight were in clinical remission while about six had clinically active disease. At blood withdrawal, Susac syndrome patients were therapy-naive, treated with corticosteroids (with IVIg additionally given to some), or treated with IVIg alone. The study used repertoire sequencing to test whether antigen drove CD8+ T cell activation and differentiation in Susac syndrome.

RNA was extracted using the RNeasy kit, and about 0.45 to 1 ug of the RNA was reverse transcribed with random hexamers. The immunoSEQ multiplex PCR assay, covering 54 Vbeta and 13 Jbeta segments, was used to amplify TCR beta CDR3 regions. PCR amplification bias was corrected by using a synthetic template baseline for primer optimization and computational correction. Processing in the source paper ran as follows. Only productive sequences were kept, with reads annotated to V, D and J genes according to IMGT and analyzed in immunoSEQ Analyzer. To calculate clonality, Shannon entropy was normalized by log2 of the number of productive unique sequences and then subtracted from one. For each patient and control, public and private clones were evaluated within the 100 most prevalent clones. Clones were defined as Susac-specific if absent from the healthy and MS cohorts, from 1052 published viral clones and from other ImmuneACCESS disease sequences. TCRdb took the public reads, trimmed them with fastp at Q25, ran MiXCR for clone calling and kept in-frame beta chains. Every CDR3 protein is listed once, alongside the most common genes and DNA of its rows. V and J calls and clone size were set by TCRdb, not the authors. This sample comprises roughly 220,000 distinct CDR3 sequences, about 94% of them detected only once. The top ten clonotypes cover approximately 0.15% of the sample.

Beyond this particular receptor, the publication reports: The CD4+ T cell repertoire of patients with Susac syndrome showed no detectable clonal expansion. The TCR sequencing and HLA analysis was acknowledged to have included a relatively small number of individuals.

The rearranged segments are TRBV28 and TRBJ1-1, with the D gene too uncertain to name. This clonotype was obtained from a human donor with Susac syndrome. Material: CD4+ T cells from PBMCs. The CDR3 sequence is CASSLWDEAFF. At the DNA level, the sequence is TGTGCCAGCAGTTTATGGGATGAAGCTTTCTTT.